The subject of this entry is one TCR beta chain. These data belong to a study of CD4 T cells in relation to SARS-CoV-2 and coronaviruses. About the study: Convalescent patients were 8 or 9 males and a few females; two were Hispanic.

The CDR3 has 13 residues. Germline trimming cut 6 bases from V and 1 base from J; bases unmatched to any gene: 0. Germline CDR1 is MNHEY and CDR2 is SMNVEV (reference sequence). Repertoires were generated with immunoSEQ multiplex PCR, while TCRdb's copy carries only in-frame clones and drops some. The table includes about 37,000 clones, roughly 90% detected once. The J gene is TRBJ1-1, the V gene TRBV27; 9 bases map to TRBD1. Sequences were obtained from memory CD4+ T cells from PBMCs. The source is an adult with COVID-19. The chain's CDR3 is CASRGQGNTEAFF. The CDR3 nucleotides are TGTGCCAGCAGGGGACAGGGGAACACTGAAGCTTTCTTT.